The clone carrying this T cell receptor beta chain came up many times. Amplification from RNA transcripts yielded the TCR beta CDR3 regions. HTBI primers were employed in first-round RT-PCR, then a second-round multiplex PCR followed. TCRdb re-called the multiplex PCR reads with MiXCR, one entry per CDR3 protein. Of roughly 350,000 distinct CDR3 sequences in the sample, 15% to 20% were seen once. This sample is part of a study of Graves' ophthalmopathy and Graves' hyperthyroidism. The germline V gene encodes CDR1 MNHEY and CDR2 SVGEGT. V was pared by 6 bases and J by 5 bases, with 11 bases between. The CDR3 runs 13 residues.

The sequenced sample was peripheral blood. V gene TRBV6-2 or TRBV6-3 combines with J gene TRBJ1-5; no clear D. This TCR derives from an adult woman with stable Graves' hyperthyroidism. CDR3 DNA: TGTGCCAGCAGCCAAAGACGGGATCAGCCCCAGCATTTT. Protein product: CASSQRRDQPQHF.